Listed here is a single T cell receptor beta chain. The antigen is not known. The sample comes from a study of Ad26.COV2.S vaccination and SARS-CoV-2 variants. Study as a whole: The COV1001 Ad26.COV2.S trial arm included the donor. The study, taken as a whole, reports: Researchers reported similar non-spike TCR breadth in vaccine and placebo recipients.

Method: immunoSEQ multiplex PCR; TCRdb's copy keeps in-frame clones and lacks some. Of 450,000 to 550,000 clones listed, 89% were seen once; the top ten hold around 2.6%. The treatment: roughly 18 received Ad26.COV2.S at low or high dose, single or two shots; about five received placebo; per-sample allocation not given. It was on day 63 after the first vaccine or placebo injection that samples were taken. This CDR3 region has 13 residues. Trimming took 4 bases from V and 3 from J, leaving 9 bases between them. Germline V gene sequence: CDR1 SGDLS, CDR2 YYNGEE. The clonotype was recovered from a person between 18 and 65 years old who received the Ad26.COV2.S COVID-19 vaccine or a placebo. The starting material was peripheral blood, obtained in a trial of Ad26.COV2.S vaccine versus placebo. The gene calls are TRBV9 and TRBJ2-3, with D unresolved. The CDR3, as DNA: TGTGCCAGCAGCCCCCAGCCGACAGATACGCAGTATTTT. This gives the protein CASSPQPTDTQYF.